The 15 T cell receptor beta chains below were found in one sample sequenced in a study of shared clonotypes between healthy human individuals. Data came from immunoSEQ multiplex PCR; TCRdb stores just in-frame clones and leaves some out. The table records 2 million to 3 million clones, over 85% of them present only once. Material: naive CD4+ T cells from PBMCs. Subset in this sample: CD45RA+ positively selected. The receptor source for this set is a man in his late teens or twenties in good health. Some clones in this sample may be carry-over from other donors' samples.

The J gene is TRBJ2-3, the V gene TRBV7-9; possibly TRBD2 for D (7 bases). The CDR3 is made up of 15 amino acids. Germline loops: CDR1 SEHNR, CDR2 FQNEAQ (reference sequence). The V end was cut by 5 bases, the J end by 4 bases, with 16 bases between. CDR3 nucleotides: TGTGCCAGCAGCCCCCTAGGGGGGGGGCCAGATACGCAGTATTTT. Encoded protein: CASSPLGGGPDTQYF.

Of note for this clone: The sample holds other DNA sequences that translate to the same CDR3. The chain links TRBV15 to TRBJ1-5, with D tentatively TRBD1 (5 bases). This CDR3 has 14 amino acids. Germline CDR1 and CDR2: LNHNV and YYDKDF (reference sequence). The V end lost 2 bases, the J end lost 1 base, and 6 bases lay between the germline ends. The CDR3 loop reads CATSRQGSNQPQHF. DNA of the CDR3: TGTGCCACCAGCAGACAGGGAAGCAATCAGCCCCAGCATTTT.

The chain uses TRBV5-4 and TRBJ2-5; tentatively, D is TRBD1 or TRBD2 (5 bases each). Germline loops: CDR1 SGHNT, CDR2 YYREEE (reference sequence). The length of the CDR3 is 15 residues. The V end was cut by 6 bases, the J end by 4 bases, with 19 bases between. This CDR3 reads CASTPRDGGLETQYF. CDR3 coding DNA: TGTGCCAGCACCCCCCGGGACGGAGGATTAGAGACCCAGTACTTC.

This chain connects TRBV7-3 to TRBJ2-1; TRBD2 agrees at 14 bases. V was pared by 4 bases and J by 9 bases, with 5 bases of the junction left unmatched. CDR1 SGHTA and CDR2 FQGTGA come from the germline V gene. The CDR3 is made up of 15 amino acids. The CDR3 spells CASSSGLAGAGEQFF. CDR3 sequence (DNA): TGTGCCAGCAGCTCGGGACTAGCGGGAGCGGGTGAGCAGTTCTTC.

J is TRBJ2-3 and V is TRBV21-1. TRBV21-1 is a listed pseudogene. This CDR3 spans 13 amino acids. The CDR3 protein is CAGQPGPADTQYF. CDR3 in DNA: TGTGCCGGCCAGCCCGGGCCGGCGGATACGCAGTATTTT.

This chain links TRBV19 with TRBJ1-2, with D unresolved. The germline V and J ends were trimmed by 3 bases and 6 bases, with 14 bases remaining between them. Per the germline V gene, CDR1 is LNHDA and CDR2 is SQIVND (reference sequence). The CDR3 sequence is 14 residues long. CDR3 region: CASSMVPTFNGYTF. CDR3 coding DNA: TGTGCCAGTAGTATGGTTCCAACTTTCAATGGCTACACCTTC. Filled out from reference TRBV19 and TRBJ1-2, the complete variable domain reads DGGITQSPKYLFRKEGQNVTLSCEQNLNHDAMYWYRQDPGQGLRLIYYSQIVNDFQKGDIAEGYSVSREKKESFPLTVTSAQKNPTAFYLCASSMVPTFNGYTFGSGTRLTVV.

The J gene is TRBJ2-5, the V gene TRBV7-9; 11 positions match TRBD2. With 4 bases clipped from V and 5 bases from J, the junction kept 15 bases outside the gene matches. CDR1 and CDR2 (germline): SEHNR, FQNEAQ (reference sequence). This CDR3 has 18 residues. In DNA form, the CDR3 reads TGTGCCAGCAGCTATTTCATAGCGGGAGGGCTTGATCCCGAGACCCAGTACTTC. This codes for CASSYFIAGGLDPETQYF.

J is TRBJ2-2 and V is TRBV6-1, with no clear D. The V end lost 8 bases, the J end lost 0 bases, and 13 bases lay between the germline ends. Per the germline V gene, CDR1 is MNHNS and CDR2 is SASEGT. The length of the CDR3 is 15 residues. The CDR3 loop is CASRQWVANTGELFF. CDR3 in DNA: TGTGCCAGCCGTCAGTGGGTTGCGAACACCGGGGAGCTGTTTTTT.

The chain is built from TRBV11-3 and TRBJ2-2; 7 nucleotides line up with TRBD2. This CDR3 comprises 18 residues. V shed 1 base and J 2 bases; nucleotides not matched to a gene: 10. Germline lookup yields CDR1 SGHNT and CDR2 YENEEA. CDR3 bases: TGTGCCAGCAGCTTAGTGGAGATACTAGCGATTAACACCGGGGAGCTGTTTTTT. It yields the protein CASSLVEILAINTGELFF.

The chain has TRBV27 and TRBJ2-1; D is uncertain. Trimming removed 0 bases from V and 1 base from J, with 13 bases in between. Germline loops: CDR1 MNHEY, CDR2 SMNVEV (reference sequence). The CDR3 runs to 17 residues. The CDR3 region is CASSLSKKHASYNEQFF. The CDR3 bases are TGTGCCAGCAGTTTATCGAAGAAGCACGCATCCTACAATGAGCAGTTCTTC.

The DNA of the CDR3 is TGCGCCAGCAGCTTTTTATCCCCCGGCAGAGCTAACTATGGCTACACCTTC. This translates into CASSFLSPGRANYGYTF. This chain connects TRBV5-1 to TRBJ1-2; D gene uncertain. Germline CDR1 reads SGHRS; CDR2 reads YFSETQ. The germline V and J ends were trimmed by 2 bases and 0 bases, with 17 bases remaining between them. The CDR3 sequence is 17 residues long.

The V call is TRBV28, the J call TRBJ1-1; D uncertain. The V end lost 3 bases, the J end lost 5 bases, and 7 bases lay between the germline ends. This CDR3 has 12 amino acids. Per the germline V gene, CDR1 is MDHEN and CDR2 is SYDVKM. CDR3 bases: TGTGCCAGCAGTTTGCTTAAGACTGAAGCTTTCTTT. Translating gives CASSLLKTEAFF.

J is TRBJ1-1 and V is TRBV7-9; the D gene is possibly TRBD1 (6 bases). The germline V gene has CDR1 SEHNR and CDR2 FQNEAQ (reference sequence). V shed 5 bases and J shed 1 base, with 17 bases lying between them. The CDR3 has 16 amino acids. The CDR3 here is CASSPRGQGRNTEAFF. The CDR3 coding sequence is TGTGCCAGCAGCCCAAGGGGCCAGGGGAGGAACACTGAAGCTTTCTTT.

The V and J genes are TRBV5-1 and TRBJ2-5; 8 bases are shared with TRBD2. The CDR3 is 14 amino acids. Per germline, CDR1 SGHRS and CDR2 YFSETQ. V was clipped by 7 bases and J by 2 bases; unmatched bases: 7. The CDR3: CASGSRGGQETQYF. For the CDR3, the DNA is TGCGCCAGCGGGTCACGGGGGGGACAAGAGACCCAGTACTTC.

This chain uses TRBV5-4 with TRBJ2-1, with D uncertain. V was shortened by 2 bases and J by 0 bases, with 6 bases between the two germline ends. CDR1 and CDR2 (germline): SGHNT, YYREEE (reference sequence). This CDR3 comprises 14 residues. CDR3 sequence: CASSFPSSYNEQFF. CDR3 nucleotides: TGTGCCAGCAGCTTCCCTAGCTCCTACAATGAGCAGTTCTTC. The entire variable domain, with the rest obtained from reference TRBV5-4 and TRBJ2-1, is as follows: ETGVTQSPTHLIKTRGQQVTLRCSSQSGHNTVSWYQQALGQGPQFIFQYYREEENGRGNFPPRFSGLQFPNYSSELNVNALELDDSALYLCASSFPSSYNEQFFGPGTRLTVL.